A selection of T cell receptor beta chains follows, all from one sample in a study of somatic mutations in cytotoxic T cells in rheumatoid arthritis. TCRdb keeps only in-frame clones here, not all; method: immunoSEQ multiplex PCR. Here the sample spans thousands of clones, roughly four fifths being singletons. The sample comprised CD8+ T cells sorted from blood. The source is a middle-aged man with rheumatoid arthritis. CDR3s include the opening cysteine and the closing phenylalanine or tryptophan. A D gene is named only where the DNA matches it firmly. Not every row has a clone size; where given, it reads once, few, many or a size class.

cdr3_length clone_size j_call v_call d_call cdr3_aa cdr3_nt
14 few TRBJ1-2 TRBV19 - CASSARGRNYGYTF TGTGCCAGTAGTGCCAGGGGCCGGAATTATGGCTACACCTTC
14 - TRBJ2-2 TRBV7-6 - CASSLQRGGGELFF TGTGCCAGCAGCTTGCAGAGGGGGGGCGGGGAGCTGTTTTTT
15 - TRBJ2-1 TRBV6-1 TRBD2 CASTRLAGVQGEQFF TGTGCCAGCACCCGACTAGCGGGAGTTCAAGGGGAGCAGTTCTTC
13 - TRBJ2-1 TRBV30 - CAWSVTGSNEQFF TGTGCCTGGAGTGTCACGGGATCAAATGAGCAGTTCTTC
14 once TRBJ2-5 TRBV9 - CASSVGGEGETQYF TGTGCCAGCAGCGTAGGCGGTGAGGGAGAGACCCAGTACTTC
16 - TRBJ2-5 TRBV27 TRBD1 CASSLSRTGGRETQYF TGTGCCAGCAGTTTATCCCGGACAGGGGGCCGGGAGACCCAGTACTTC
15 - TRBJ2-5 TRBV6-1 TRBD1 CASSERDRTWETQYF TGTGCCAGCAGTGAAAGGGACAGGACGTGGGAGACCCAGTACTTC
15 - TRBJ2-1 TRBV2 - CASSGGGGSYNEQFF TGTGCCAGCAGTGGAGGGGGTGGCTCCTACAATGAGCAGTTCTTC
16 - TRBJ2-1 TRBV4-1 TRBD2 CASSPRREGPYNEQFF TGCGCCAGCAGCCCGCGGCGGGAGGGCCCCTACAATGAGCAGTTCTTC
15 - TRBJ1-2 TRBV29-1 - CSVEGLQGENYGYTF TGCAGCGTTGAGGGGTTACAGGGAGAAAACTATGGCTACACCTTC
14 few TRBJ2-7 TRBV5-4 TRBD1 CASSQGGQTYEQYF TGTGCCAGCAGCCAAGGGGGACAGACTTACGAGCAGTACTTC
16 - TRBJ2-1 TRBV11-2 TRBD1 CASSSLWTGGYNEQFF TGTGCCAGCAGCTCCCTTTGGACAGGGGGCTACAATGAGCAGTTCTTC
14 few TRBJ1-5 TRBV6-1 - CASRVSGGERPQHF TGTGCCAGCAGGGTTTCGGGAGGGGAGAGGCCCCAGCATTTT
16 - TRBJ2-7 TRBV4-1 - CASSQGPDRISYEQYF TGCGCCAGCAGCCAAGGTCCAGACAGGATCTCCTACGAGCAGTACTTC
15 once TRBJ2-7 TRBV5-4 TRBD2 CASISWRLANDEQYF TGTGCCAGCATTAGCTGGCGACTAGCGAATGACGAGCAGTACTTC
16 - TRBJ2-1 TRBV12-5 TRBD2 CASGQNSGRSYNEQFF TGTGCTAGTGGTCAGAATAGCGGGAGGTCCTACAATGAGCAGTTCTTC
14 - TRBJ1-2 TRBV29-1 TRBD1 CSVDRRDRNYGYTF TGCAGCGTCGACCGCCGGGACAGGAACTATGGCTACACCTTC
16 - TRBJ1-4 TRBV4-2 TRBD1 CASSLEGQGVREKLFF TGTGCCAGCAGCTTGGAGGGACAGGGGGTGAGGGAAAAACTGTTTTTT
18 - TRBJ2-3 TRBV11-2 TRBD2 CASSLRGTSGRVLDTQYF TGTGCCAGCAGCTTGAGGGGCACTAGCGGGAGAGTCTTAGATACGCAGTATTTT
15 - TRBJ2-5 TRBV27 TRBD2 CASSHLGSGSETQYF TGTGCCAGCAGTCACCTGGGGAGCGGGAGCGAGACCCAGTACTTC
18 - TRBJ2-2 TRBV19 TRBD2 CASSSGLAGFKNTGELFF TGTGCCAGTAGCTCCGGACTAGCGGGGTTTAAGAACACCGGGGAGCTGTTTTTT
16 - TRBJ2-3 TRBV28 TRBD2 CASSLLPSGGGDTQYF TGTGCCAGCAGTTTATTGCCTAGCGGGGGTGGAGATACGCAGTATTTT
16 once TRBJ2-6 TRBV28 - CASTPGHSSGANVLTF TGTGCCAGCACCCCGGGACATTCCTCTGGGGCCAACGTCCTGACTTTC
15 - TRBJ2-7 TRBV11-2 TRBD2 CASSLDSGSGYEQYF TGTGCCAGCAGCTTAGATAGCGGGAGTGGGTACGAGCAGTACTTC
16 - TRBJ2-7 TRBV27 TRBD2 CASSLSASGRLYEQYF TGTGCCAGCAGTTTATCGGCTAGCGGGAGATTATACGAGCAGTACTTC
15 - TRBJ2-3 TRBV11-3 TRBD1 CASSLQGAGADTQYF TGTGCCAGCAGCTTACAGGGGGCAGGAGCAGATACGCAGTATTTT
15 - TRBJ2-1 TRBV5-6 - CASSLGEWEYNEQFF TGTGCCAGCAGCTTGGGGGAATGGGAGTACAATGAGCAGTTCTTC
13 - TRBJ2-7 TRBV13 - CASSHGRGSEHYF TGTGCCAGCAGTCACGGCAGGGGCTCCGAGCATTACTTC
17 - TRBJ1-2 TRBV7-9 TRBD1 CASSSGTGGFGNYGYTF TGTGCCAGCAGCTCCGGGACAGGGGGCTTTGGCAACTATGGCTACACCTTC
15 - TRBJ2-6 TRBV6-1 - CASSETDSGANVLTF TGTGCCAGCAGTGAGACAGACTCTGGGGCCAACGTCCTGACTTTC
14 - TRBJ2-5 TRBV7-9 - CASSLQGSQETQYF TGTGCCAGCAGTTTACAGGGCTCCCAAGAGACCCAGTACTTC
13 - TRBJ2-1 TRBV7-9 TRBD2 CASMRRELYEQFF TGTGCCAGCATGAGGCGGGAGCTGTATGAGCAGTTCTTC
15 - TRBJ1-2 TRBV27 - CASSLGRGGPGGYTF TGTGCCAGCAGTTTAGGTAGGGGCGGCCCTGGGGGCTACACCTTC
15 - TRBJ2-3 TRBV11-2 - CASSPILASVDTQYF TGTGCCAGCAGCCCCATATTAGCTTCGGTAGATACGCAGTATTTT
12 - TRBJ2-7 TRBV19 - CASSFGLYEQYF TGTGCCAGTAGTTTTGGACTTTACGAGCAGTACTTC